The 4 T cell receptor beta chains listed next were all sequenced from one sample in a study of a mutant IDH1 vaccine in newly diagnosed glioma. Generated by immunoSEQ multiplex PCR, the TCRdb table keeps only in-frame clones and is missing some. Found here are approximately 39,000 clones, around 81% of them singletons; the top ten hold 4.5% to 5.5%. Which antigens these TCRs recognize remains unknown. Time point here: week 23, last vaccination. In every dose of vaccine, 300 ug of mutant IDH1 20-mer peptide was given alongside topical imiquimod. The sample in question was PBMCs, obtained from a glioma patient whose treatment included an IDH1 peptide vaccine. These receptors originate from a man between 35 and 55 years old with glioma.

This chain links TRBV4-3 with TRBJ1-2; a possible D gene is TRBD1 (6 bases). The germline V gene encodes CDR1 LGHNA and CDR2 YSLEER. V shed 0 bases and J shed 6 bases, with 14 bases lying between them. The CDR3 consists of 15 residues. The CDR3 sequence is CASSQEGAGAHGYTF. The CDR3 bases are TGCGCCAGCAGCCAAGAAGGGGCAGGGGCCCATGGCTACACCTTC.

In its sample, this clone is medium-sized (0.01 to 0.1%). V usage is TRBV5-5 and J usage is TRBJ1-2, with D perhaps matching TRBD1 (6 bases). Germline CDR1 reads SGHKS; CDR2 reads YYEKEE (reference sequence). Trimming took 4 bases from V and 2 from J, leaving 12 bases between them. The CDR3 has 14 amino acids. The CDR3 spells CASSPGHPNYGYTF. In DNA form, the CDR3 reads TGTGCCAGCAGCCCGGGACATCCGAACTATGGCTACACCTTC.

The rearrangement uses TRBV5-4 and TRBJ2-6; possible D gene TRBD1, 6 bases. Trimming pared 4 bases from V and 0 bases from J, leaving 11 bases between. The CDR3 is made up of 16 amino acids. In germline, CDR1 is SGHNT, CDR2 YYREEE (reference sequence). The CDR3 loop reads CASSPGHFSGANVLTF. The CDR3 nucleotides read TGTGCCAGCAGCCCGGGACACTTCTCTGGGGCCAACGTCCTGACTTTC.

This sequence joins TRBV28 and TRBJ2-7; D may be TRBD1 (5 bases). The CDR3 has 13 amino acids. Germline-derived CDR1 and CDR2 are MDHEN and SYDVKM. Trimming removed 6 bases at V and 6 bases at J, with 15 bases between. The CDR3 DNA reads TGTGCCAGCAGGGTGGGGCTCTCTGCCGAGCAGTACTTC. It yields the protein CASRVGLSAEQYF. The variable domain in full, with the rest retrieved from reference TRBV28 and TRBJ2-7, is DVKVTQSSRYLVKRTGEKVFLECVQDMDHENMFWYRQDPGLGLRLIYFSYDVKMKEKGDIPEGYSVSREKKERFSLILESASTNQTSMYLCASRVGLSAEQYFGPGTRLTVT.